The sequence of this T cell receptor beta chain was determined in a study of blood T cell repertoires in COVID-19. Study context: The samples span acute and convalescent COVID-19 from the United States, Italy and Spain. T cells, B-cell-depleted T cells, or PBMCs supplied cDNA or gDNA.

Between the trimmed V and J ends, which lost 5 bases and 1 base, there was a span of 12 bases. Looked up from germline, CDR1 is MNHEY and CDR2 is SVGAGI. The CDR3 length is 15 residues. Enrolled during active infection, Seattle patients were then followed longitudinally. In the authors' workflow: Amplifying reference gene primers gave estimates of nucleated cell counts. Clones were read by immunoSEQ multiplex PCR, and TCRdb kept only the in-frame ones, dropping some. V, J and clone size are those of that table, while D and trimming were read from the DNA. The repertoire includes 200,000 to 250,000 clones, roughly 85% of them detected once, and 2.4% sits in the top ten.

The receptor was isolated from a woman in her 70s with COVID-19, enrolled during active disease. Material for sequencing was peripheral blood. This chain connects TRBV6-5 to TRBJ2-1; the D gene is possibly TRBD2 (5 bases). CDR3 residues: CASSPGGRSYNEQFF. CDR3 coding DNA: TGTGCCAGCAGTCCCGGAGGCCGTTCCTACAATGAGCAGTTCTTC.